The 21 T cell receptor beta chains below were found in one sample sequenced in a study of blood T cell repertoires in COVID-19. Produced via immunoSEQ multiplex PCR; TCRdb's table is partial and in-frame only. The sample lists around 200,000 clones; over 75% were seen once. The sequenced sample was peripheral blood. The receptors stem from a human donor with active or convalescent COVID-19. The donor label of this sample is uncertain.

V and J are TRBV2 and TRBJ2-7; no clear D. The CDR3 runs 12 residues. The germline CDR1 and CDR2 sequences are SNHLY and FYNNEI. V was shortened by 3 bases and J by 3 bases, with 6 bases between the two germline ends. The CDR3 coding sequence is TGTGCCAGCAGTGAGTATCTCTACGAGCAGTACTTC. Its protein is CASSEYLYEQYF.

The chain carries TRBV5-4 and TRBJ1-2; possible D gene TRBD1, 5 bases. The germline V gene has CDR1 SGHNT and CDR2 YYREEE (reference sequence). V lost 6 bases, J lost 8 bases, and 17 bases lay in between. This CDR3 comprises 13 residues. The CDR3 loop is CASTSWGGEGYTF. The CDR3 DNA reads TGTGCCAGCACTTCGTGGGGAGGGGAAGGCTACACCTTC.

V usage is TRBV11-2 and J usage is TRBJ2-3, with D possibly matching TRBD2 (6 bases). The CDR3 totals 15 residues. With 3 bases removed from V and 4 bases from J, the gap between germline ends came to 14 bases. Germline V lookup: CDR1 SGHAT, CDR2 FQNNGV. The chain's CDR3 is CASSFSSGVADTQYF. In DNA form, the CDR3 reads TGTGCCAGCAGCTTTTCGTCGGGAGTGGCAGATACGCAGTATTTT.

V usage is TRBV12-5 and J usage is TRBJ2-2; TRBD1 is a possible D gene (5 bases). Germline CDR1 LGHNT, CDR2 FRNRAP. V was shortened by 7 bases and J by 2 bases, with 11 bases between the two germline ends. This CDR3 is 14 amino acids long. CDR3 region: CASALGLNTGELFF. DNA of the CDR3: TGTGCTAGTGCCCTGGGGCTAAACACCGGGGAGCTGTTTTTT.

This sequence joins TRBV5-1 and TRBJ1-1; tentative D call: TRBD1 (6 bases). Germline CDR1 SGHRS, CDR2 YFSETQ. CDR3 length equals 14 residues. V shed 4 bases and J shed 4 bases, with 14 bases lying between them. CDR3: CASSTTGLGTEAFF. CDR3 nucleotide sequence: TGCGCCAGCAGCACCACAGGGTTAGGCACTGAAGCTTTCTTT.

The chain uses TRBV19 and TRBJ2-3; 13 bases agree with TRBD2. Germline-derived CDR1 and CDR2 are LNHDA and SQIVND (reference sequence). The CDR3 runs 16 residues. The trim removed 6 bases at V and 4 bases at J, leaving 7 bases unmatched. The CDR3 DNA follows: TGTGCCAGTAGAAGAACTAGCGGGAGGGGAGCAGATACGCAGTATTTT. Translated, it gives CASRRTSGRGADTQYF.

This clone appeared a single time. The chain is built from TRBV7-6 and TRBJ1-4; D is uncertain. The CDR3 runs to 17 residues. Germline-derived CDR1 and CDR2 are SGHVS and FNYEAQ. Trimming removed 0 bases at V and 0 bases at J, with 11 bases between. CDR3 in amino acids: CASSLALGPTTNEKLFF. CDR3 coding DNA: TGTGCCAGCAGCTTAGCGTTGGGCCCCACAACTAATGAAAAACTGTTTTTT.

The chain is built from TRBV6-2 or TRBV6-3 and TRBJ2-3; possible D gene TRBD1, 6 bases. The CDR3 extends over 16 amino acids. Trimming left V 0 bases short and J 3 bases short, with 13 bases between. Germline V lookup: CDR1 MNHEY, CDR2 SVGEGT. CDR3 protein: CASSYSGRDTTDTQYF. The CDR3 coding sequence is TGTGCCAGCAGTTACTCTGGCAGGGACACGACAGATACGCAGTATTTT.

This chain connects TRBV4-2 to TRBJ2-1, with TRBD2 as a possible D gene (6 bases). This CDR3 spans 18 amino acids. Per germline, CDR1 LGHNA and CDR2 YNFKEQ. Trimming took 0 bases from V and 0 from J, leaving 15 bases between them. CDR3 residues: CASSQDSGDASSYNEQFF. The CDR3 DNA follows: TGTGCCAGCAGCCAAGATAGCGGCGACGCGAGCTCCTACAATGAGCAGTTCTTC.

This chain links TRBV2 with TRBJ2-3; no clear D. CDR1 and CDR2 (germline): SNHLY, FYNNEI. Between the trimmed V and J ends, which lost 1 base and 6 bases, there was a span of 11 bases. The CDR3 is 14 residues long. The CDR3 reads CASSEGLSADTQYF. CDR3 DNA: TGTGCCAGCAGTGAAGGTCTCTCTGCGGATACGCAGTATTTT.

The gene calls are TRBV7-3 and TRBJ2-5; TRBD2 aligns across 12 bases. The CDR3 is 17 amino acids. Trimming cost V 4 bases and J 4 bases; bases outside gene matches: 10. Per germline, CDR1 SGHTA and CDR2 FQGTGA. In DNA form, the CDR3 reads TGTGCCAGCAGCTCAAGACTAGCGGGAGTGTTGGGAGAGACCCAGTACTTC. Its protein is CASSSRLAGVLGETQYF.

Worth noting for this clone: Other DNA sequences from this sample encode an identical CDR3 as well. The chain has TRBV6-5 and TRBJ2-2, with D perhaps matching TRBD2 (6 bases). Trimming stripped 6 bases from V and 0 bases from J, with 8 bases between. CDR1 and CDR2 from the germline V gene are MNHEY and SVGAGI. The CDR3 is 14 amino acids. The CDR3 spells CASSPGANTGELFF. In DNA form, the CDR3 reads TGTGCCAGCAGCCCGGGGGCGAACACCGGGGAGCTGTTTTTT.

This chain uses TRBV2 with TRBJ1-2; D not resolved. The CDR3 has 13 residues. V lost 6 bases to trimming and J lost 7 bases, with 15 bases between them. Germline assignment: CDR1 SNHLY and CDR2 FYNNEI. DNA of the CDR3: TGTGCCAGCAGCCGGGAGGATTCGTCTGGCTACACCTTC. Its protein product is CASSREDSSGYTF.

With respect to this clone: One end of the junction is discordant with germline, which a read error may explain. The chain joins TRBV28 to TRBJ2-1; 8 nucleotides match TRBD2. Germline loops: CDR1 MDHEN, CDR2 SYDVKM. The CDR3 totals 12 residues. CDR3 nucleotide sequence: TGTGCCAGCAGGGTCGAGCGGGAGAGGGAGATCTTC. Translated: CASRVEREREIF.

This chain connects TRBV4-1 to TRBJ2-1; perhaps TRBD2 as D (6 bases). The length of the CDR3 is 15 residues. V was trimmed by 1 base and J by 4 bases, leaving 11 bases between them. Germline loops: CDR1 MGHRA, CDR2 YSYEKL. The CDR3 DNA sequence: TGCGCCAGCAGCCAAGTTACGGGGAGGTACAATGAGCAGTTCTTC. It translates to CASSQVTGRYNEQFF.

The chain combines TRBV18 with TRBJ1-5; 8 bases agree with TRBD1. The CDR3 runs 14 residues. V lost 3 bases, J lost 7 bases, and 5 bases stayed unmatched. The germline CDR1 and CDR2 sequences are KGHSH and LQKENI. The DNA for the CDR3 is TGTGCCAGCTCACCCACAGGGGGTGGACAGCCCCAGCATTTT. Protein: CASSPTGGGQPQHF.

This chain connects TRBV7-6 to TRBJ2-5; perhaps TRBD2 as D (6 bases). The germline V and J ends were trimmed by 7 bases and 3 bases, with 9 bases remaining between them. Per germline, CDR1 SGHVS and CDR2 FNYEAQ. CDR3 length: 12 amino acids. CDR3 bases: TGTGCCAGCACTAGCGTCGAAGAGACCCAGTACTTC. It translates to CASTSVEETQYF.

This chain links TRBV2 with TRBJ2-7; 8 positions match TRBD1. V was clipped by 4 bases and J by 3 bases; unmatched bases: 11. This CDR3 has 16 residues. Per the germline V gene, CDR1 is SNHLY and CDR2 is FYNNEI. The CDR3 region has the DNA TGTGCCAGCAGTGGCTATGGACAGGGTGGTTACTACGAGCAGTACTTC. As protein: CASSGYGQGGYYEQYF.

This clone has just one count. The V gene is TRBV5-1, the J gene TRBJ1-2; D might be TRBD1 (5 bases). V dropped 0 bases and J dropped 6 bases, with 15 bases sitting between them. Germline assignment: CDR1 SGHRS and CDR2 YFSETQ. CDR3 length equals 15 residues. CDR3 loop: CASSLEVGGRNGYTF. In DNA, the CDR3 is TGCGCCAGCAGCTTGGAGGTGGGGGGAAGAAATGGCTACACCTTC.

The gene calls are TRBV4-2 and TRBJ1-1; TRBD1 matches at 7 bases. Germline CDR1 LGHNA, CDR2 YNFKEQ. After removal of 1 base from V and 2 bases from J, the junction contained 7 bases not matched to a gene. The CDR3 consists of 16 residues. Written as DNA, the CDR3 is TGTGCCAGCAGCCAAGTCGCGGCAGGGGGTAACACTGAAGCTTTCTTT. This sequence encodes CASSQVAAGGNTEAFF.

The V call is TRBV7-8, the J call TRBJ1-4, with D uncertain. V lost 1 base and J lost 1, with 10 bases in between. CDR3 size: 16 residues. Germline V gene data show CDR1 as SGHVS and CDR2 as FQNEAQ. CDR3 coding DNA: TGTGCCAGCAGCTTAGGAGGAATAGGAACTAATGAAAAACTGTTTTTT. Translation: CASSLGGIGTNEKLFF.